This passage covers 27 T cell receptor beta chains from one sample sequenced in a study of OX40 agonist ivuxolimab in advanced cancers. The repertoire was sequenced with immunoSEQ multiplex PCR; TCRdb's copy has only in-frame clones and lacks some. Of about 78,000 clones in the sample, 92% were seen once. The sample was CD4+ or CD8+ T cells sorted from blood, taken in a trial of the OX40 agonist ivuxolimab. The receptors were sampled from an adult with an advanced solid tumor such as melanoma, head and neck, liver or kidney cancer.

This chain joins TRBV9 and TRBJ2-1; 8 bases are a match to TRBD2. The V gene's germline CDR1 is SGDLS and CDR2 YYNGEE. Losses at the gene ends were 0 bases for V and 2 bases for J; bases not matched to a gene: 7. The CDR3 spans 17 residues. The CDR3 DNA reads as TGTGCCAGCAGCGTAGTTGAGGGACTAGTCCCCTACAATGAGCAGTTCTTC. Translation gives CASSVVEGLVPYNEQFF. Full variable domain (rest looked up from reference TRBV9 and TRBJ2-1): DSGVTQTPKHLITATGQRVTLRCSPRSGDLSVYWYQQSLDQGLQFLIQYYNGEERAKGNILERFSAQQFPDLHSELNLSSLELGDSALYFCASSVVEGLVPYNEQFFGPGTRLTVL.

The rearrangement uses TRBV19 and TRBJ2-1, with 8 positions matching TRBD1. Germline trimming cut 4 bases from V and 7 bases from J; bases unmatched to any gene: 12. This CDR3 contains 16 residues. CDR1 and CDR2 (germline): LNHDA, SQIVND (reference sequence). CDR3 sequence reads: CASSKEVGQAWNEQFF. CDR3 DNA sequence: TGTGCCAGTAGTAAGGAAGTGGGACAGGCTTGGAATGAGCAGTTCTTC.

This chain links TRBV11-3 with TRBJ1-1; TRBD1 aligns across 9 bases. With V trimmed by 5 bases and J by 3 bases, 13 bases remained unmatched. Germline-derived CDR1 and CDR2 are SGHNT and YENEEA. This CDR3 comprises 17 residues. CDR3 residues: CASSGNLNRGQDTEAFF. CDR3 nucleotide sequence: TGTGCCAGCAGCGGGAACCTTAACAGGGGGCAGGACACTGAAGCTTTCTTT.

This chain joins TRBV11-3 and TRBJ2-3; the D gene is possibly TRBD1 (7 bases). In germline, CDR1 is SGHNT, CDR2 YENEEA. V shed 3 bases and J shed 4 bases, with 8 bases lying between them. The CDR3 extends over 13 amino acids. CDR3 in amino acids: CASSFRGADTQYF. The DNA for the CDR3 is TGTGCCAGCAGCTTCAGGGGGGCAGATACGCAGTATTTT.

In DNA form, the CDR3 reads TGCAGCGTTGAAAGAAAGGAAGCCTATGGCTACACCTTC. It yields the protein CSVERKEAYGYTF. The chain recombines TRBV29-1 with TRBJ1-2; D ambiguous. Between the trimmed V and J ends, which lost 2 bases and 4 bases, there was a span of 11 bases. The CDR3 length is 13 residues. CDR1 is SQVTM and CDR2 is ANQGSEA in the germline V gene.

The V gene is TRBV5-4, the J gene TRBJ1-2; D is undetermined. Trimming took off 4 bases at V and 5 bases at J, with 9 bases between the two ends. CDR1 SGHNT and CDR2 YYREEE come from the germline V gene (reference sequence). The CDR3 is 12 residues long. The CDR3 DNA reads TGTGCCAGCAGCGCCGACAAGTATGGCTACACCTTC. It yields the protein CASSADKYGYTF.

The CDR3 region has the DNA TGTGCCAGCTATAGAGAGACCACCGGGGAGCTGTTTTTT. It codes for CASYRETTGELFF. The V gene is TRBV2, the J gene TRBJ2-2; D is unclear. The CDR3 consists of 13 residues. CDR1 and CDR2 (germline): SNHLY, FYNNEI. Trimming removed 8 bases at V and 4 bases at J, with 11 bases between.

The chain uses TRBV2 and TRBJ2-1; D unresolved. Germline V CDR1 and CDR2: SNHLY, FYNNEI. Trimming left V 4 bases short and J 8 bases short, with 15 bases between. The CDR3 runs to 14 residues. CDR3: CASSGFSEDDEQFF. CDR3 DNA sequence: TGTGCCAGCAGTGGGTTCAGCGAGGACGATGAGCAGTTCTTC.

V gene TRBV6-5 combines with J gene TRBJ1-1; D not resolved. The CDR3 loop spans 12 amino acids. Trimming pared 6 bases from V and 3 bases from J, leaving 8 bases between. Germline-derived CDR1 and CDR2 are MNHEY and SVGAGI. The CDR3 protein is CASSRRDTEAFF. The CDR3 nucleotides read TGTGCCAGCAGCCGACGGGACACTGAAGCTTTCTTT.

The rearrangement uses TRBV29-1 and TRBJ2-1; no clear D. The germline V gene encodes CDR1 SQVTM and CDR2 ANQGSEA. This CDR3 is 14 amino acids long. The V end lost 7 bases, the J end lost 0 bases, and 13 bases lay between the germline ends. The CDR3 DNA follows: TGCAGCGCCCGATCTTCGGGCTCCTACAATGAGCAGTTCTTC. It codes for CSARSSGSYNEQFF.

The chain employs TRBV5-4 and TRBJ2-7; possibly TRBD2 for D (6 bases). The CDR3 spans 14 residues. Trimming cost V 4 bases and J 3 bases, with 14 bases left between them. Germline values: CDR1 SGHNT, CDR2 YYREEE (reference sequence). CDR3 nucleotide sequence: TGTGCCAGCAGCCTAAGGGACTCCAACTACGAGCAGTACTTC. Protein: CASSLRDSNYEQYF.

V is TRBV28 and J is TRBJ1-2, with no clear D. The V and J ends lost 2 bases and 0 bases respectively, with 4 bases between them. Germline V lookup: CDR1 MDHEN, CDR2 SYDVKM. The CDR3 length is 13 residues. CDR3 in amino acids: CASSLPSNYGYTF. The CDR3 bases are TGTGCCAGCAGTTTACCCTCTAACTATGGCTACACCTTC.

This chain connects TRBV7-2 to TRBJ2-6; perhaps D is TRBD1 or TRBD2 (6 bases each). This CDR3 is 15 amino acids long. Trimming cost V 6 bases and J 1 base, with 10 bases left between them. CDR1 SGHTA and CDR2 FQGNSA come from the germline V gene. CDR3 DNA: TGTGCCAGCAGTAAAGGGGGGTCTGGGGCCAACGTCCTGACTTTC. Its translation is CASSKGGSGANVLTF.

The rearrangement uses TRBV7-2 and TRBJ2-7; D tentatively fits TRBD1 or TRBD2 (5 bases each). The CDR3 totals 15 residues. Germline V gene data show CDR1 as SGHTA and CDR2 as FQGNSA. Trimming pared 1 base from V and 4 bases from J, leaving 14 bases between. CDR3 in DNA: TGTGCCAGCAGCTTAGTGCAGGGAGAGGGTTACGAGCAGTACTTC. Its protein product is CASSLVQGEGYEQYF.

The table lists this clone with a count of one. Other DNA sequences in this sample translate to the same CDR3. For the CDR3, the DNA is TGTGCCAGCTCACCAGGGGGCCAAGAGACCCAGTACTTC. It codes for CASSPGGQETQYF. The chain carries TRBV18 and TRBJ2-5; either TRBD1 or TRBD2 may fit D (5 bases each). The germline V gene encodes CDR1 KGHSH and CDR2 LQKENI. The CDR3 extends over 13 amino acids. V lost 2 bases to trimming and J lost 1 base, with 5 bases between them. The entire variable domain, with the rest obtained from reference TRBV18 and TRBJ2-5, is as follows: NAGVMQNPRHLVRRRGQEARLRCSPMKGHSHVYWYRQLPEEGLKFMVYLQKENIIDESGMPKERFSAEFPKEGPSILRIQQVVRGDSAAYFCASSPGGQETQYFGPGTRLLVL.

This chain connects TRBV28 to TRBJ1-5; the match to TRBD1 covers 7 bases. Germline V gene data show CDR1 as MDHEN and CDR2 as SYDVKM. The CDR3 sequence is 15 residues long. J lost 0 bases, V lost 5 bases, and 4 bases had no gene match. The CDR3, as DNA: TGTGCCAGCAGTAGGACAGGTTATAGCAATCAGCCCCAGCATTTT. Translation gives CASSRTGYSNQPQHF. Filled out from reference TRBV28 and TRBJ1-5, the complete variable domain reads DVKVTQSSRYLVKRTGEKVFLECVQDMDHENMFWYRQDPGLGLRLIYFSYDVKMKEKGDIPEGYSVSREKKERFSLILESASTNQTSMYLCASSRTGYSNQPQHFGDGTRLSIL.

J is TRBJ2-7 and V is TRBV27; D gene unclear. Trimming pared 6 bases from V and 2 bases from J, leaving 11 bases between. Per germline, CDR1 MNHEY and CDR2 SMNVEV (reference sequence). The CDR3 totals 13 residues. DNA for the CDR3: TGTGCCAGCAGACGACTTGGCCCCTACGAGCAGTACTTC. Protein: CASRRLGPYEQYF.

This chain uses TRBV27 with TRBJ1-5; the D is unclear. The germline CDR1 and CDR2 sequences are MNHEY and SMNVEV (reference sequence). The CDR3 has 11 amino acids. The V end lost 2 bases, the J end lost 16 bases, and 12 bases lay between the germline ends. CDR3 bases: TGTGCCAGCAGTTTACCGGCAGGTTTCCATTTT. Translated: CASSLPAGFHF.

J is TRBJ2-3 and V is TRBV7-2; D gene uncertain. The CDR3 runs to 12 residues. Germline V gene sequence: CDR1 SGHTA, CDR2 FQGNSA. Trimming cost V 1 base and J 4 bases, with 3 bases left between them. CDR3 sequence (DNA): TGTGCCAGCAGCTTAGACTCAGATACGCAGTATTTT. It encodes CASSLDSDTQYF.

The chain recombines TRBV2 with TRBJ2-1; TRBD2 agrees at 8 bases. V was pared by 4 bases and J by 9 bases, with 5 bases of the junction left unmatched. This CDR3 contains 13 residues. Germline CDR1 is SNHLY and CDR2 is FYNNEI. CDR3 in DNA: TGTGCCAGCAGTGGGGCTGCGGGGGGTGAGCAGTTCTTC. Its translation: CASSGAAGGEQFF.

The table lists this clone with a count of one. The chain carries TRBV6-5 and TRBJ1-5, with D maybe TRBD1 (5 bases). Germline lookup yields CDR1 MNHEY and CDR2 SVGAGI. Trimming took off 5 bases at V and 5 bases at J, with 10 bases between the two ends. The CDR3 consists of 13 residues. The CDR3 DNA reads TGTGCCAGCAGTAGCAGGGAGGATCAGCCCCAGCATTTT. Protein product: CASSSREDQPQHF.

The V call is TRBV6-1, the J call TRBJ2-1; weak D call: TRBD2 (5 bases). CDR1 is MNHNS and CDR2 is SASEGT in the germline V gene. The CDR3 has 13 residues. Trimming left V 5 bases short and J 5 bases short, with 10 bases between. CDR3 DNA: TGTGCCAGCAGTACCGGGATCCACAATGAGCAGTTCTTC. This translates into CASSTGIHNEQFF.

This clone has a single count. The chain carries TRBV5-1 and TRBJ2-4; D remains ambiguous. The CDR3 covers 14 residues. Trimming removed 4 bases at V and 0 bases at J, with 8 bases between. Looked up from germline, CDR1 is SGHRS and CDR2 is YFSETQ. The CDR3 region is CASSPPLAKNIQYF. The CDR3 nucleotides read TGCGCCAGCAGCCCCCCCTTAGCCAAAAACATTCAGTACTTC.

The V call is TRBV15, the J call TRBJ2-7, with D perhaps being TRBD1 or TRBD2 (5 bases each). Germline assignment: CDR1 LNHNV and CDR2 YYDKDF (reference sequence). This CDR3 region has 15 residues. Between the trimmed V and J ends, which lost 0 bases and 2 bases, there was a span of 11 bases. For the CDR3, the DNA is TGTGCCACCAGCAGAGATCCGGGACCGACCTACGAGCAGTACTTC. It is translated as CATSRDPGPTYEQYF. Full variable domain (outside the CDR3, taken from reference TRBV15 and TRBJ2-7): DAMVIQNPRYQVTQFGKPVTLSCSQTLNHNVMYWYQQKSSQAPKLLFHYYDKDFNNEADTPDNFQSRRPNTSFCFLDIRSPGLGDTAMYLCATSRDPGPTYEQYFGPGTRLTVT.

The chain recombines TRBV5-8 with TRBJ2-3; 8 bases align to TRBD1. The ends lost 4 bases at V and 0 bases at J; junction bases unmatched: 4. Germline values: CDR1 SGHTS, CDR2 YDEGEE. This CDR3 has 15 amino acids. The CDR3, as DNA: TGTGCCAGCAGCCGGGACAGGTCTAGCACAGATACGCAGTATTTT. This codes for CASSRDRSSTDTQYF. The variable domain in full, with the rest retrieved from reference TRBV5-8 and TRBJ2-3, is EAGVTQSPTHLIKTRGQQATLRCSPISGHTSVYWYQQALGLGLQFLLWYDEGEERNRGNFPPRFSGRQFPNYSSELNVNALELEDSALYLCASSRDRSSTDTQYFGPGTRLTVL.

DNA of the CDR3: TGTGCCAGCAGCCCCCTGGGGGACGGGAGGTATGGCTACACCTTC. Translated: CASSPLGDGRYGYTF. The V call is TRBV7-9, the J call TRBJ1-2; D is possibly TRBD1 (5 bases). This CDR3 spans 15 amino acids. The germline V gene has CDR1 SEHNR and CDR2 FQNEAQ (reference sequence). V was clipped by 5 bases and J by 5 bases, with 18 bases between them.

As for this clone: An end of the junction differs from the germline gene, which may be a read error. The chain joins TRBV19 to TRBJ1-2, with D unresolved. This CDR3 region has 14 residues. Germline CDR1 and CDR2: LNHDA and SQIVND (reference sequence). The CDR3 DNA reads as TGTGCCAGTGGTATATTAGCGGGCGGGTATGGCTACACCTTC. As protein: CASGILAGGYGYTF.